This T cell receptor (beta chain) was obtained from a study of blood T cell repertoires in COVID-19. Methods used by the authors: From reference gene primer amplification, estimates of nucleated cell counts were derived. Produced via immunoSEQ multiplex PCR; TCRdb's table is partial and in-frame only. V and J calls and clone size follow that table, whereas D and trimming were derived from the DNA. The sample has 250,000 to 300,000 clones, more than 70% seen once; the top ten hold 2% to 2.5%. This CDR3 has 15 residues. Germline V lookup: CDR1 MNHEY, CDR2 SMNVEV (reference sequence). V trimming: 4 bases; J trimming: 3 bases; junction bases outside the gene matches: 6.

The receptor's source is a woman aged 60-75 years in a cohort exposed to, infected with or recovered from COVID-19 (not recorded which). The sample taken for sequencing was PBMCs or T cells enriched from blood (not recorded which). The genes are TRBV27 and TRBJ2-7; 10 bases fit TRBD1. CDR3 nucleotide sequence: TGTGCCAGCAGTTCCCCGGGACAGGGGTTCTACGAGCAGTACTTC. Amino acid sequence: CASSSPGQGFYEQYF.